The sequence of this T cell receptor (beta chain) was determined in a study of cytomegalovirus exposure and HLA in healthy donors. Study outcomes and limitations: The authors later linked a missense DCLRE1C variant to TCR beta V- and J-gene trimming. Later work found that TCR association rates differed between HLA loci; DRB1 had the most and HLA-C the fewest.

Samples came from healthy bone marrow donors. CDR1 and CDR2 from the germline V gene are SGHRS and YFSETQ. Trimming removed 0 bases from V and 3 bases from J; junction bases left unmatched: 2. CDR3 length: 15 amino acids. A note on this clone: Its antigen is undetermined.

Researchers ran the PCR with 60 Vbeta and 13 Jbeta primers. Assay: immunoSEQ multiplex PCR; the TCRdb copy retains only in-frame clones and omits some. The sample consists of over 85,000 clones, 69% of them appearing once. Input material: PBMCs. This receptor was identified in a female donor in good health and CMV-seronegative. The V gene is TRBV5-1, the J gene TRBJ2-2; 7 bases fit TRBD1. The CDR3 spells CASSLGQGDTGELFF. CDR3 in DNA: TGCGCCAGCAGCTTGGGTCAGGGGGACACCGGGGAGCTGTTTTTT.